Sequencing of this T cell receptor (beta chain) was carried out in a study of blood T cell repertoires in COVID-19 (dated by TCRdb to 2020 to 2021). Context from the whole study: The collaborator samples originated in the United States, Italy and Spain and spanned the acute and convalescent phases of COVID-19. The material from the prospective study consisted of cDNA or gDNA derived from T cells, B-cell-depleted T cells, or PBMCs. Deeply sampled blood TCRbeta repertoires from subjects exposed to, actively infected with, or recovered from COVID-19 were included in the dataset. The repertoires were released in a freely available public database intended as a resource for research on the immune response to SARS-CoV-2. Samples came from the ongoing ImmuneRACE study (first 160 participants) plus 1,254 subjects from 6 global collaborators. A de-identified subject ID, COVID-19 status, age in years and sex were almost always included in the sample metadata. Where available, HLA class I and class II types were taken from metadata supplied by the sample provider and were not determined by assay-based typing.

TCRbeta CDR3 regions were amplified from genomic DNA by means of the immunoSEQ Assay, a bias-controlled multiplex PCR. The study's processing was this. Within the assay, amplification of reference gene primers was used to estimate how many nucleated cells each sample contained. To quantify the absolute abundance of each unique TCRbeta CDR3 rearrangement, sequence reads were collapsed and filtered. For each sample, productive Simpson clonality was calculated as the square root of Simpson's diversity index over productive rearrangements. This is the immuneACCESS table as TCRdb keeps it, with only in-frame sequences that have V and J called. A part of the clones is gone; compared with another copy, unresolved V genes explain less than half, and the rest is unexplained. V and J calls and clone size follow that table, whereas D and trimming were derived from the DNA. The sample yields 200,000 to 250,000 clones; approximately 80% were counted once. The ten largest clones represent 3% to 4% of the sample.

This clone has only a few counts. No antigen is known for it. No base qualities exist here, and no much larger clone lies one base off it. The study at large found these results: The amount of clinical and demographic metadata varied by source and participant and was provided uncurated.

Relative to germline, V is 4 bases shorter and J is 2 bases shorter, with 13 bases between their ends. The CDR3 measures 15 amino acids from cysteine to phenylalanine. Solely the CDR3 DNA is kept, with 45 bases framed from the first base. The germline V gene gives CDR1 as SGHTS and CDR2 as YDEGEE. Enrolling through a virtual design, the prospective study's participants ranged in age from about 18 to 89 years and lived across approximately 25 United States geographic areas. In the prospective study, cohorts were assigned on the basis of participant-reported clinical history obtained from a screening survey and a study questionnaire. For ImmuneRACE Cohort 3, a participant was defined as recovered based on two consecutive negative NP/OP PCR tests, clearance by a healthcare professional, or resolution of symptoms. Mobile phlebotomists in the prospective study collected whole blood, serum and a nasopharyngeal or oropharyngeal swab from every participant. Over a roughly two-month period, participants in the prospective study had the option of providing additional blood draws and questionnaires. Blood samples from the prospective study were shipped frozen or at room temperature prior to DNA extraction.

The sequence derives from a woman aged 60-70 years who had recovered from COVID-19. Sequencing was carried out using PBMCs or T cells enriched from blood (not recorded which). The sequence links TRBV5-8 to TRBJ1-5; a tentative D match to TRBD1 spans 5 bases. For the CDR3, the sequence is CASSLSQGGNQPQHF. The sequenced DNA: TGTGCCAGCAGCCTCAGTCAAGGGGGCAATCAGCCCCAGCATTTT. Reference TRBV5-8 and TRBJ1-5 proteins supply the regions before and after the CDR3; the full variable domain is: EAGVTQSPTHLIKTRGQQATLRCSPISGHTSVYWYQQALGLGLQFLLWYDEGEERNRGNFPPRFSGRQFPNYSSELNVNALELEDSALYLCASSLSQGGNQPQHFGDGTRLSIL.